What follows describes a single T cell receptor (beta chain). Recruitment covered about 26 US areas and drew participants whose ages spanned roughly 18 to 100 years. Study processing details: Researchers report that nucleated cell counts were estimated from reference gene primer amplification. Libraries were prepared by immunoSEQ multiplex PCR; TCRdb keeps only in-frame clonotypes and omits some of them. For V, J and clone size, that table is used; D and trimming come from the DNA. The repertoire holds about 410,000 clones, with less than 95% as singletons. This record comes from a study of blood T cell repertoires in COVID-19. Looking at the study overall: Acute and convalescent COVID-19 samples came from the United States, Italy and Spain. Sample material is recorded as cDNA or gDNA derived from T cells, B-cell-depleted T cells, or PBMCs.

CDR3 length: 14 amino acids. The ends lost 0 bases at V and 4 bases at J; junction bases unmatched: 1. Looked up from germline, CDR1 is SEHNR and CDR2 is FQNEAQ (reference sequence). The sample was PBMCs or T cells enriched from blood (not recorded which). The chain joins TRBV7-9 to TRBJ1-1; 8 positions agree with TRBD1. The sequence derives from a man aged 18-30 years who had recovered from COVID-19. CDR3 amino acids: CASSLATGGTEAFF. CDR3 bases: TGTGCCAGCAGCTTAGCAACAGGGGGCACTGAAGCTTTCTTT.